This entry lists 18 T cell receptor beta chains sequenced from one sample in a study of regulatory T cells in long-lasting Graves disease (dated by TCRdb to the early 2020s). Library creation used multiplex PCR. TCRdb lists the instrument as Illumina HiSeq 4000. CDR3 regions were amplified by Arm-PCR with iRepertoire HTBI primers to construct TCR beta libraries. Clones were called with MiXCR by TCRdb after fastp trimmed the public reads at Q25, and only in-frame beta chains were retained. Records with the same CDR3 protein are collapsed into one entry carrying the most frequent genes and DNA. This sample holds over 500,000 distinct CDR3 sequences; around 15% were observed only once. The ten most abundant clones make up around 19% of the sample. This sample's time point label indicates: newly diagnosed GD, antithyroid drugs for less than 3 months. For both TCR sequencing and RNA sequencing, RNA was extracted from PBMCs using TRIzol.

Another study also made use of these data, one on T cells in Graves' hyperthyroidism and ophthalmopathy.

The input for sequencing was peripheral blood mononuclear cells (PBMCs), taken at new diagnosis, from a patient treated with antithyroid drugs. Source of these receptors: a woman aged 25 to 39 with Graves disease. Donor details come from another sample of the same person, matched by shared clones.

The table lists this clonotype with a few counts. V usage is TRBV18 and J usage is TRBJ2-7, with TRBD1 identical over 7 bases. CDR3 length: 15 residues. V was clipped by 5 bases and J by 2 bases; unmatched bases: 9. Germline V gene lookup returns CDR1 KGHSH and CDR2 LQKENI. The CDR3 loop is CASSTDGTATYEQYF. CDR3 nucleotides: TGTGCCAGCTCAACAGACGGGACAGCCACCTACGAGCAGTACTTC.

Ten or more counts support this clonotype. The CDR3 sequence is CASRDRGGGAEKLFF. The CDR3 bases are TGTGCCAGCCGGGACAGGGGGGGTGGTGCTGAAAAACTGTTTTTT. The chain employs TRBV2 and TRBJ1-4; 11 bases match TRBD1. The CDR3 totals 15 residues. Germline CDR1 reads SNHLY; CDR2 reads FYNNEI. V shed 8 bases, J shed 7 bases, and the junction held 9 bases outside the gene matches.

The chain recombines TRBV12-3 or TRBV12-4 with TRBJ2-2; D gene unclear. This CDR3 is built from 15 residues. With 8 bases removed from V and 1 base from J, the gap between germline ends came to 14 bases. The CDR3 bases are TGTGCCAGCGGATTGGGGATACTGAACACCGGGGAGCTGTTTTTT. Protein: CASGLGILNTGELFF.

Notes on this clonotype: This may arise from a read error, as a much more abundant clone is one base away. The chain combines TRBV27 with TRBJ2-1; possible D gene TRBD2, 5 bases. V lost 10 bases, J lost 3 bases, and 16 bases lay in between. Germline V CDR1 and CDR2: MNHEY, SMNVEV (reference sequence). This CDR3 is built from 14 residues. CDR3 in amino acids: CATEAEGFYNEQFF. CDR3 DNA sequence: TGTGCCACCGAAGCGGAAGGGTTCTACAATGAGCAGTTCTTC.

The chain couples TRBV4-1 to TRBJ1-2; TRBD1 aligns across 8 bases. The CDR3 consists of 15 residues. Germline V lookup: CDR1 MGHRA, CDR2 YSYEKL. J lost 4 bases, V lost 0 bases, and 4 bases had no gene match. The CDR3, as DNA: TGCGCCAGCAGCCAAGATGGACAGGGAAGCTATGGCTACACCTTC. Translated, it gives CASSQDGQGSYGYTF.

This clonotype was picked up many times. V gene TRBV14 combines with J gene TRBJ1-1; D is uncertain. The CDR3 is made up of 12 amino acids. The V gene's germline CDR1 is SGHDN and CDR2 FVKESK. The V and J ends lost 4 bases and 8 bases respectively, with 11 bases between them. The CDR3 DNA sequence: TGTGCCAGCAGCCTCTCTGGACTCGAAGCTTTCTTT. Protein sequence: CASSLSGLEAFF.

The chain is built from TRBV27 and TRBJ2-2; unclear D gene. Deletions cut 6 bases from V and 5 bases from J, with 10 bases between. Germline-derived CDR1 and CDR2 are MNHEY and SMNVEV (reference sequence). This CDR3 spans 13 amino acids. The CDR3 sequence: CASSRAPTGELFF. As DNA, the CDR3 is TGTGCCAGCAGCCGCGCCCCGACCGGGGAGCTGTTTTTT.

This clonotype was observed a few times. This chain joins TRBV24-1 and TRBJ2-1; TRBD1 is a possible D gene (6 bases). Trimming stripped 10 bases from V and 7 bases from J, with 19 bases between. Germline assignment: CDR1 KGHDR and CDR2 SFDVKD. The CDR3 is 14 residues long. Here the CDR3 reads CATSLTGLGNEQFF. As DNA, the CDR3 is TGTGCCACAAGTTTGACAGGCCTTGGAAATGAGCAGTTCTTC.

The chain uses TRBV12-3 or TRBV12-4 and TRBJ1-4, with D perhaps matching TRBD1 (5 bases). The CDR3 covers 12 residues. Trimming removed 7 bases at V and 8 bases at J, with 11 bases between. CDR3 in amino acids: CASIARGEKLFF. The DNA for the CDR3 is TGTGCCAGCATCGCTCGGGGGGAAAAACTGTTTTTT.

The V and J genes are TRBV7-2 and TRBJ2-7; D may be TRBD2 (6 bases). Trimming took 3 bases from V and 3 from J, leaving 15 bases between them. The CDR3 runs 15 residues. Germline V gene data show CDR1 as SGHTA and CDR2 as FQGNSA. CDR3 in amino acids: CASSFSGAGNYEQYF. The DNA for the CDR3 is TGTGCCAGCAGCTTCTCCGGGGCGGGGAACTACGAGCAGTACTTC.

In this sample, this clonotype turned up many times. The chain links TRBV28 to TRBJ2-7; D is uncertain. V was pared by 8 bases and J by 0 bases, with 17 bases between. Germline V gene data show CDR1 as MDHEN and CDR2 as SYDVKM. The CDR3 totals 15 residues. The CDR3 nucleotides are TGTGCCAGCTCGACGTGGGCTCCCGGCTCCTACGAGCAGTACTTC. It is translated as CASSTWAPGSYEQYF.

V gene TRBV6-2 or TRBV6-3 combines with J gene TRBJ1-2; 7 positions agree with TRBD1. From germline, CDR1 is MNHEY and CDR2 SVGEGT. The CDR3 length is 13 residues. V shed 10 bases, J shed 3 bases, and the junction held 8 bases outside the gene matches. CDR3 DNA: TGTGCCACCACGGGACAGAACGACTATGGCTACACCTTC. Residues: CATTGQNDYGYTF.

In the case of this clonotype: At one boundary the junction diverges from the germline segment, which might be a read error. V is TRBV5-1 and J is TRBJ2-1; D is undetermined. The V gene's germline CDR1 is SGHRS and CDR2 YFSETQ. The CDR3 runs to 14 residues. The CDR3 DNA reads as TGCGCCAGCAGCTTAACGGCCTCCTACAATGAGCAGCTCTTC. Protein sequence: CASSLTASYNEQLF.

Ten or more counts support this clonotype. This chain uses TRBV7-3 with TRBJ2-3; D gene ambiguous. The germline CDR1 and CDR2 sequences are SGHTA and FQGTGA. Trimming removed 4 bases at V and 3 bases at J, with 17 bases between. This CDR3 is 16 amino acids long. The DNA of the CDR3 is TGTGCCAGCAGCTCGAATTCAGCAATGTCGACAGATACGCAGTATTTT. Protein: CASSSNSAMSTDTQYF.

V and J are TRBV5-1 and TRBJ2-2; D tentatively reads TRBD1 or TRBD2 (5 bases each). V shed 2 bases and J shed 8 bases, with 13 bases lying between them. CDR1 and CDR2 (germline): SGHRS, YFSETQ. The CDR3 loop spans 14 amino acids. This CDR3 reads CASSLEGIPGELFF. CDR3 sequence (DNA): TGCGCCAGCAGCTTAGAGGGGATCCCTGGGGAGCTGTTTTTT.

This clonotype was detected only a few times. The V and J genes are TRBV28 and TRBJ2-5; D may be TRBD1 (7 bases). Germline assignment: CDR1 MDHEN and CDR2 SYDVKM. V gave up 2 bases and J gave up 9 bases, with 19 bases separating them. This CDR3 contains 15 residues. The CDR3 bases are TGTGCCAGCAGTTTAGGGCAGGGGGGCCTGGGGGCCCAGTACTTC. Translated, it gives CASSLGQGGLGAQYF.

This chain joins TRBV28 and TRBJ2-3; D gene ambiguous. The germline CDR1 and CDR2 sequences are MDHEN and SYDVKM. Deletions cut 6 bases from V and 10 bases from J, with 14 bases between. The CDR3 runs to 12 residues. For the CDR3, the DNA is TGTGCCAGCAGCTCGTCGACTGGGGCGCAGTATTTT. This codes for CASSSSTGAQYF. The variable domain in full, with the rest retrieved from reference TRBV28 and TRBJ2-3, is DVKVTQSSRYLVKRTGEKVFLECVQDMDHENMFWYRQDPGLGLRLIYFSYDVKMKEKGDIPEGYSVSREKKERFSLILESASTNQTSMYLCASSSSTGAQYFGPGTRLTVL.

This chain uses TRBV18 with TRBJ2-7; possible D gene TRBD2, 6 bases. Per the germline V gene, CDR1 is KGHSH and CDR2 is LQKENI. This CDR3 is 14 amino acids long. Trimming pared 2 bases from V and 4 bases from J, leaving 12 bases between. CDR3 sequence (DNA): TGTGCCAGCTCACCAACCGCGGGGAGATACGAGCAGTACTTC. Protein: CASSPTAGRYEQYF.